Listed here are 16 T cell receptor beta chains from one sample, sequenced in a study of blood T cell repertoires in COVID-19. Using immunoSEQ multiplex PCR, the repertoire was profiled, and TCRdb retains in-frame clones only, with some absent. The sample lists 170,000 or so clones; 85% to 90% were seen once. The sample consisted of peripheral blood. Source of these receptors: a man over 45 with active or convalescent COVID-19.

J is TRBJ1-2 and V is TRBV10-3; TRBD1 is a possible D gene (5 bases). The CDR3 totals 14 residues. V dropped 7 bases and J dropped 0 bases, with 12 bases sitting between them. The germline gives CDR1 ENHRY, CDR2 SYGVKD. CDR3: CAIKTGHTNYGYTF. In nucleotides, the CDR3 is TGTGCCATCAAAACAGGTCATACTAACTATGGCTACACCTTC.

Only one count was recorded for this clone. The chain joins TRBV3-1 (or the pseudogene TRBV3-2) to TRBJ2-4; TRBD1 matches 10 bases. There are 15 residues in the CDR3. Germline CDR1 and CDR2: LGHDT and YNNKEL (reference sequence). The junction had 4 bases not matched to a gene; V was cut back by 2 bases and J by 6 bases. CDR3: CASSQPGQGLNIQYF. In nucleotides, the CDR3 is TGTGCCAGCAGCCAACCGGGACAGGGGTTAAACATTCAGTACTTC.

The chain recombines TRBV12-2 with TRBJ2-6; TRBD1 was called by the table and not checked on the DNA. TRBV12-2 corresponds to a pseudogene. The CDR3 spans 20 residues. The CDR3 sequence: CASPKNDRGQGTRGANVLTF. The CDR3, as DNA: TGTGCAAGTCCCAAAAATGATCGGGGACAGGGGACGCGAGGGGCCAACGTCCTGACTTTC.

The rearrangement joins TRBV19 to TRBJ2-3, with D tentatively TRBD1 (5 bases). This CDR3 has 16 residues. Germline V gene sequence: CDR1 LNHDA, CDR2 SQIVND (reference sequence). Trimming pared 6 bases from V and 0 bases from J, leaving 16 bases between. The CDR3, as DNA: TGTGCCAGTAGCCCAGGGTCCGGAACTAGCACAGATACGCAGTATTTT. This translates into CASSPGSGTSTDTQYF.

This chain connects TRBV29-1 to TRBJ1-5; TRBD1 agrees at 9 bases. With V trimmed by 6 bases and J by 2 bases, 2 bases remained unmatched. The CDR3 is 13 amino acids. Germline CDR1 and CDR2: SQVTM and ANQGSEA. The DNA for the CDR3 is TGCAGCGTGGGACAGGGCGGCAATCAGCCCCAGCATTTT. As protein: CSVGQGGNQPQHF.

The chain combines TRBV3-1 (or the pseudogene TRBV3-2) with TRBJ1-1, with D hard to call. The CDR3 runs 14 residues. The V and J ends lost 5 bases and 1 base respectively, with 11 bases between them. CDR1 LGHDT and CDR2 YNNKEL come from the germline V gene (reference sequence). The CDR3 is CASSDLTGNTEAFF. The DNA for the CDR3 is TGTGCCAGCAGCGATCTGACGGGGAACACTGAAGCTTTCTTT.

This rearrangement joins TRBV5-4 to TRBJ1-4; 8 bases match TRBD1. V trimming: 10 bases; J trimming: 5 bases; junction bases outside the gene matches: 10. Germline values: CDR1 SGHNT, CDR2 YYREEE (reference sequence). This CDR3 comprises 14 residues. CDR3 bases: TGTGCCGTTAAGACGACAGGGGAAAATGAAAAACTGTTTTTT. Encoded protein: CAVKTTGENEKLFF.

V usage is TRBV7-2 and J usage is TRBJ2-1; D is unresolved. Germline CDR1 reads SGHTA; CDR2 reads FQGNSA. V was pared by 1 base and J by 4 bases, with 5 bases between. This CDR3 is 13 amino acids long. CDR3 bases: TGTGCCAGCAGCTTAGTTCCTTACAATGAGCAGTTCTTC. This codes for CASSLVPYNEQFF.

This clone was seen a few times. Mismatch with germline at one junction end may stem from a read error. The rearrangement joins TRBV14 to TRBJ1-1; no reliable D call. The germline gives CDR1 SGHDN, CDR2 FVKESK. The CDR3 consists of 19 residues. CDR3 bases: TGTGCCAGCAGCCAAGAAGGCGATATAAAGGGAGGGTGGAACTCTGAAGCTTTCTTT. This encodes CASSQEGDIKGGWNSEAFF.

The chain has TRBV6-1 and TRBJ2-7; TRBD2 aligns across 12 bases. This CDR3 contains 18 residues. In germline, CDR1 is MNHNS, CDR2 SASEGT. After removal of 2 bases from V and 6 bases from J, the junction contained 14 bases not matched to a gene. DNA for the CDR3: TGTGCCAGCAGTGAAAGGAGATCTAGCGGGGGGGCCAGGGTCGAGCAGTACTTC. Translation: CASSERRSSGGARVEQYF.

V and J are TRBV6-2 or TRBV6-3 and TRBJ2-7; D perhaps matches TRBD1 (6 bases). With 0 bases removed from V and 3 bases from J, the gap between germline ends came to 15 bases. CDR3 size: 16 residues. Germline-derived CDR1 and CDR2 are MNHEY and SVGEGT. CDR3: CASSYSSGDGDYEQYF. DNA for the CDR3: TGTGCCAGCAGTTACTCCTCAGGGGACGGTGACTACGAGCAGTACTTC.

This chain connects TRBV7-6 to TRBJ2-5; 11 nucleotides line up with TRBD2. Germline-derived CDR1 and CDR2 are SGHVS and FNYEAQ. The CDR3 spans 16 residues. Trimming removed 1 base from V and 4 bases from J; junction bases left unmatched: 5. The CDR3 DNA sequence: TGTGCCAGCAGCTTAGTACTAGCGGGGGAAGGAGAGACCCAGTACTTC. Its protein product is CASSLVLAGEGETQYF. The full variable domain, its missing parts supplied by reference TRBV7-6 and TRBJ2-5, is GAGVSQSPRYKVTKRGQDVALRCDPISGHVSLYWYRQALGQGPEFLTYFNYEAQQDKSGLPNDRFSAERPEGSISTLTIQRTEQRDSAMYRCASSLVLAGEGETQYFGPGTRLLVL.

The gene calls are TRBV6-6 and TRBJ2-7; the D gene is possibly TRBD1 (6 bases). The length of the CDR3 is 13 residues. Trimming took 8 bases from V and 7 from J, leaving 18 bases between them. The germline gives CDR1 MNHNY, CDR2 SVGAGI (reference sequence). CDR3 nucleotides: TGTGCCAGCTGTGTTCCAGGGGCAGGGGAGCAGTACTTC. Protein sequence: CASCVPGAGEQYF.

The V gene is TRBV24-1, the J gene TRBJ2-1; the match to TRBD1 covers 8 bases. The CDR3 extends over 16 amino acids. J lost 8 bases, V lost 3 bases, and 11 bases had no gene match. Germline CDR1 is KGHDR and CDR2 is SFDVKD. CDR3 nucleotide sequence: TGTGCCACCAGTGATACAGGACAGGGCCTAGTTGATGAGCAGTTCTTC. Amino acids: CATSDTGQGLVDEQFF.

V usage is TRBV20-1 and J usage is TRBJ2-3; tentatively, D is TRBD2 (5 bases). Germline CDR1 and CDR2: DFQATT and SNEGSKA (reference sequence). The CDR3 is 12 amino acids. Trimming left V 6 bases short and J 2 bases short, with 9 bases between. CDR3 DNA: TGCAGTGCCAGTAGCGACACAGATACGCAGTATTTT. As protein: CSASSDTDTQYF.

The chain couples TRBV4-3 to TRBJ2-7; D unresolved. Trimming took 3 bases from V and 5 from J, leaving 14 bases between them. Germline loops: CDR1 LGHNA, CDR2 YSLEER. The CDR3 is 14 residues long. The CDR3 loop is CASSHLVGGDEQYF. The CDR3, as DNA: TGCGCCAGCAGCCACTTGGTTGGCGGCGACGAGCAGTACTTC.